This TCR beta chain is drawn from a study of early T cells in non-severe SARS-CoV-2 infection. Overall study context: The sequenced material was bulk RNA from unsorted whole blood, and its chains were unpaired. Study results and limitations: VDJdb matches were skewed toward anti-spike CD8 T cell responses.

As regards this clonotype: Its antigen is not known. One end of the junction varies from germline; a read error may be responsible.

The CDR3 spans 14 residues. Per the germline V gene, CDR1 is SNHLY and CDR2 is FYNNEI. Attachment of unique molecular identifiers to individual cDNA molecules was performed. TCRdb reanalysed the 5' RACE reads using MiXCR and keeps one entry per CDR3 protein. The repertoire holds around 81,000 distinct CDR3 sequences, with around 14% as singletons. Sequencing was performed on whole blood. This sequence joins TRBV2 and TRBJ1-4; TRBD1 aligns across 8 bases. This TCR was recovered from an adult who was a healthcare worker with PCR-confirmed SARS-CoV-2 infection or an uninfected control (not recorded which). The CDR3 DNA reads TGTGCCAGCATTGAAGACAGGGGAGCTGAAAAACTGTTTTTT. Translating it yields CASIEDRGAEKLFF.